Presented here are 11 T cell receptor beta chains from one specimen sequenced in a study of shared clonotypes between healthy human individuals. Sequencing used immunoSEQ multiplex PCR; TCRdb keeps in-frame clones, though not all of them. The data show around 1.4 million clones, approximately 98.5% seen once. Input material: naive CD4+ T cells sorted from blood. Subset reported: CD45RA+ positively selected. The receptors shown here come from a man aged 25 to 45 in good health.

The J gene is TRBJ1-2, the V gene TRBV5-1; D may be TRBD1 (5 bases). This CDR3 comprises 15 residues. Per germline, CDR1 SGHRS and CDR2 YFSETQ. With 0 bases removed from V and 3 bases from J, the gap between germline ends came to 12 bases. The CDR3 DNA is TGCGCCAGCAGCTTGGCCGCGGGGCAGGACTATGGCTACACCTTC. This translates into CASSLAAGQDYGYTF.

The chain couples TRBV7-9 to TRBJ2-3; 10 positions agree with TRBD1. CDR3 size: 17 residues. V was clipped by 9 bases and J by 1 base; unmatched bases: 13. CDR1 and CDR2 (germline): SEHNR, FQNEAQ (reference sequence). The DNA of the CDR3 is TGTGCCAGTCTACCCCGTTTAGACAGGGGGCGCACAGATACGCAGTATTTT. Its protein product is CASLPRLDRGRTDTQYF.

The rearrangement uses TRBV6-5 and TRBJ2-6; D is ambiguous. This CDR3 region has 16 residues. Germline V gene data show CDR1 as MNHEY and CDR2 as SVGAGI. Trimming pared 4 bases from V and 2 bases from J, leaving 12 bases between. CDR3: CASSWTDTPGANVLTF. CDR3 nucleotides: TGTGCCAGCAGTTGGACCGATACGCCTGGGGCCAACGTCCTGACTTTC.

The chain uses TRBV5-6 and TRBJ2-7; possibly TRBD1 or TRBD2 for D (5 bases each). The germline V gene encodes CDR1 SGHDT and CDR2 YYEEEE. The CDR3 has 15 amino acids. V was pared by 4 bases and J by 0 bases, with 14 bases between. In DNA form, the CDR3 reads TGTGCCAGCAGCCAAATCGAGGGGAACTCCTACGAGCAGTACTTC. This translates into CASSQIEGNSYEQYF.

The gene calls are TRBV5-1 and TRBJ2-2, with unresolved D. The germline CDR1 and CDR2 sequences are SGHRS and YFSETQ. This CDR3 is 12 amino acids long. V was cut by 5 bases and J by 4 bases, with 6 bases left in between. The CDR3 spells CASSKVTGELFF. The CDR3 coding sequence is TGCGCCAGCAGTAAGGTCACCGGGGAGCTGTTTTTT.

CDR3 DNA sequence: TGTGCCAGCGGACTACCGGGTCTACAGGAGTATGGCTACACCTTC. Translating it yields CASGLPGLQEYGYTF. The V call is TRBV6-6, the J call TRBJ1-2, with D perhaps TRBD1 (5 bases). The germline V gene encodes CDR1 MNHNY and CDR2 SVGAGI (reference sequence). Trimming shortened V by 8 bases and J by 5 bases, and 21 bases separated the two germline ends. The length of the CDR3 is 15 residues.

CDR3 region: CASSSKVGTAPGYGYTF. CDR3 nucleotide sequence: TGTGCCAGTAGCTCAAAGGTCGGGACAGCCCCCGGCTATGGCTACACCTTC. This sequence joins TRBV19 and TRBJ1-2; 7 bases agree with TRBD1. This CDR3 contains 17 residues. V trimming: 6 bases; J trimming: 4 bases; junction bases outside the gene matches: 17. Germline V gene lookup returns CDR1 LNHDA and CDR2 SQIVND (reference sequence).

This chain joins TRBV7-3 and TRBJ1-1; a possible D gene is TRBD1 (6 bases). V was trimmed by 5 bases and J by 1 base, leaving 17 bases between them. Germline CDR1 reads SGHTA; CDR2 reads FQGTGA. This CDR3 has 16 residues. This CDR3 reads CASSQTVQGGNTEAFF. Written as DNA, the CDR3 is TGTGCCAGCAGCCAAACCGTACAGGGTGGGAACACTGAAGCTTTCTTT.

J is TRBJ2-7 and V is TRBV5-1, with D perhaps TRBD1 (5 bases). This CDR3 has 13 residues. Germline V gene data show CDR1 as SGHRS and CDR2 as YFSETQ. Trimming took off 2 bases at V and 2 bases at J, with 8 bases between the two ends. Here the CDR3 reads CASSFDSPYEQYF. Here the CDR3 DNA reads TGCGCCAGCAGCTTCGACAGCCCCTACGAGCAGTACTTC.

The CDR3 region has the DNA TGTGCCAGCAGCGCACACTCCAGGGTTTTGGCTGCTGAGCAGTACTTC. Translating it yields CASSAHSRVLAAEQYF. The chain employs TRBV9 and TRBJ2-7; possible D gene TRBD1, 5 bases. This CDR3 has 16 residues. Germline V gene lookup returns CDR1 SGDLS and CDR2 YYNGEE. V lost 3 bases to trimming and J lost 7 bases, with 23 bases between them. Drawing the rest from reference TRBV9 and TRBJ2-7, the complete variable domain is DSGVTQTPKHLITATGQRVTLRCSPRSGDLSVYWYQQSLDQGLQFLIQYYNGEERAKGNILERFSAQQFPDLHSELNLSSLELGDSALYFCASSAHSRVLAAEQYFGPGTRLTVT.

Points on this clone: Within the sample, other DNA sequences also encode this same CDR3. V and J are TRBV18 and TRBJ2-1, with TRBD2 matching over 7 bases. The CDR3 consists of 12 residues. Germline CDR1 KGHSH, CDR2 LQKENI. Trimming took 4 bases from V and 9 from J; bases not matched to a gene: 3. CDR3 sequence reads: CASSLRGGEQFF. The DNA of the CDR3 is TGTGCCAGCTCACTACGCGGGGGTGAGCAGTTCTTC.